One sample yielded the 17 T cell receptor beta chains listed below, sequenced in a study of a mutant IDH1 vaccine in newly diagnosed glioma (dated by TCRdb to the early 2020s). What the time point label conveys for this sample: baseline, week 1 (first vaccination visit). The treatment or condition label, read with the paper, signifies: pre-vaccination baseline after standard-of-care therapy. Library method: the immunoSEQ multiplex PCR assay. Imported from immuneACCESS, the table was reduced by TCRdb to in-frame sequences with V and J called. These copies leave out some clones; in studies compared against another copy, an unresolved V gene accounts for under half, and the cause of the remainder is not known. For this sample the table gives approximately 16,000 clones, of which 95% to 96% were detected only once. Over 3% of the sample comes from the top ten. This specimen was peripheral blood mononuclear cells (PBMCs), taken from a glioma patient treated with radiotherapy, temozolomide or both. The origin of the receptors is a woman between 18 and 29 years old with glioma. Some clones in this sample may be carry-over from other donors' samples.

This rearrangement joins TRBV7-2 to TRBJ2-3; no firm D call. CDR1 and CDR2 from the germline V gene are SGHTA and FQGNSA. V gave up 7 bases and J gave up 2 bases, with 7 bases separating them. This CDR3 is 12 amino acids long. CDR3 nucleotides: TGTGCCAGCAAGGTTAACACAGATACGCAGTATTTT. Protein sequence: CASKVNTDTQYF.

The chain combines TRBV21-1 with TRBJ1-1; the table's TRBD1 call for D was not verified on the DNA. TRBV21-1 is a pseudogene segment. The CDR3 is 20 residues long. CDR3 region: CASSRKAGCGAPIMNTEAFF. CDR3 nucleotide sequence: TGTGCCAGCAGCAGAAAAGCAGGTTGTGGGGCACCAATCATGAACACTGAAGCTTTCTTT.

This rearrangement joins TRBV6-5 to TRBJ1-3; D might be TRBD1 (6 bases). Germline-derived CDR1 and CDR2 are MNHEY and SVGAGI. V gave up 4 bases and J gave up 7 bases, with 20 bases separating them. This CDR3 has 16 residues. The CDR3 sequence: CASSSLRVTGRNTIYF. The CDR3 nucleotides read TGTGCCAGCAGTTCCCTTCGCGTGACAGGTCGGAACACCATATATTTT.

The chain is built from TRBV6-5 and TRBJ2-2; D is undetermined. The CDR3 spans 11 residues. The V end lost 6 bases, the J end lost 7 bases, and 6 bases lay between the germline ends. The germline CDR1 and CDR2 sequences are MNHEY and SVGAGI. The CDR3 DNA is TGTGCCAGCAGCCGACTCGGGGAGCTGTTTTTT. Its protein product is CASSRLGELFF.

This chain links TRBV30 with TRBJ2-1; 11 bases are shared with TRBD2. Germline CDR1 GTSNPN, CDR2 SVGIG (reference sequence). The V segment lost 0 bases and the J segment 13 bases; nucleotides outside the gene matches: 8. The CDR3 runs to 14 residues. CDR3 nucleotide sequence: TGTGCCTGGAGTGTAAGTAGCGGGGGGGCCCGACAGTTCTTC. Its protein is CAWSVSSGGARQFF.

The rearrangement uses TRBV7-2 and TRBJ2-5; 12 nucleotides line up with TRBD2. The CDR3 consists of 17 residues. The V and J ends lost 5 bases and 2 bases, in that order; junction bases with no gene match: 9. The germline V gene has CDR1 SGHTA and CDR2 FQGNSA. CDR3 amino acids: CASSSGTSGSSQETQYF. CDR3 sequence (DNA): TGTGCCAGCAGCAGTGGGACTAGCGGGTCATCGCAAGAGACCCAGTACTTC.

V usage is TRBV4-2 and J usage is TRBJ2-7, with 13 bases identical to TRBD2. The CDR3 has 16 amino acids. Trimming removed 3 bases from V and 0 bases from J; junction bases left unmatched: 2. The germline CDR1 and CDR2 sequences are LGHNA and YNFKEQ. CDR3 sequence: CASSQRTSGGSYEQYF. CDR3 DNA: TGTGCCAGCAGCCAGAGGACTAGCGGGGGCTCCTACGAGCAGTACTTC.

This clone appeared once. The chain carries TRBV7-2 and TRBJ1-2; perhaps TRBD1 as D (6 bases). The CDR3 covers 14 residues. V was pared by 4 bases and J by 4 bases, with 13 bases between. Germline V gene sequence: CDR1 SGHTA, CDR2 FQGNSA. For the CDR3, the DNA is TGTGCCAGCAGCTCAACAGGGACTTCCTATGGCTACACCTTC. This encodes CASSSTGTSYGYTF.

V is TRBV18 and J is TRBJ1-6; tentative D call: TRBD1 (5 bases). V lost 3 bases and J 9 bases, leaving 12 bases between the germline ends. The CDR3 totals 14 residues. Germline V CDR1 and CDR2: KGHSH, LQKENI. The CDR3 spells CASSPLTDSSPLHF. In nucleotides, the CDR3 is TGTGCCAGCTCACCGCTCACCGACAGTTCACCCCTCCACTTT.

The genes are TRBV4-1 and TRBJ2-7, with 9 bases fitting TRBD2. CDR1 MGHRA and CDR2 YSYEKL come from the germline V gene. V gave up 1 base and J gave up 3 bases; unmatched junction bases: 4. The CDR3 extends over 15 amino acids. The DNA for the CDR3 is TGCGCCAGCAGCCAAGTCGCTAGCGGGATCTACGAGCAGTACTTC. It translates to CASSQVASGIYEQYF.

This rearrangement joins TRBV27 to TRBJ2-7, with D hard to call. Trimming stripped 6 bases from V and 9 bases from J, with 30 bases between. CDR1 and CDR2 (germline): MNHEY, SMNVEV (reference sequence). CDR3 size: 17 residues. CDR3 sequence reads: CASSPPHRATNLRVQYF. CDR3 nucleotide sequence: TGTGCCAGCAGCCCCCCCCACCGGGCTACTAATTTACGGGTGCAGTACTTC.

The J gene is TRBJ1-4, the V gene TRBV4-3; D ambiguous. V dropped 0 bases and J dropped 7 bases, with 6 bases sitting between them. CDR3 length: 13 residues. CDR1 and CDR2 (germline): LGHNA, YSLEER. CDR3 sequence (DNA): TGCGCCAGCAGCCAAGAAGGCAGTGAAAAACTGTTTTTT. Translation: CASSQEGSEKLFF.

V usage is TRBV29-1 and J usage is TRBJ2-7, with 8 nucleotides matching TRBD1. V gave up 5 bases and J gave up 6 bases; unmatched junction bases: 9. The germline V gene has CDR1 SQVTM and CDR2 ANQGSEA. This CDR3 comprises 13 residues. In nucleotides, the CDR3 is TGCAGCGTTTATCAGGGGGCATCCGCCGAGCAGTACTTC. This gives the protein CSVYQGASAEQYF.

This clone appeared once. The chain joins TRBV5-6 to TRBJ1-2; D is ambiguous. V was clipped by 4 bases and J by 8 bases, with 15 bases between them. The CDR3 consists of 13 residues. CDR1 is SGHDT, CDR2 YYEEEE, per germline. CDR3 nucleotide sequence: TGTGCCAGCAGCCCGAGGGTTATCGGGGGCTACACCTTC. This translates into CASSPRVIGGYTF.

The chain joins TRBV18 to TRBJ1-5, with D maybe TRBD1 (5 bases). Germline V gene sequence: CDR1 KGHSH, CDR2 LQKENI. This CDR3 has 15 residues. Trimming took 5 bases from V and 0 from J, leaving 11 bases between them. The CDR3: CASSADSFSNQPQHF. CDR3 DNA sequence: TGTGCCAGCTCAGCCGACAGCTTTAGCAATCAGCCCCAGCATTTT. Looking up the rest from reference TRBV18 and TRBJ1-5 gives the full variable domain: NAGVMQNPRHLVRRRGQEARLRCSPMKGHSHVYWYRQLPEEGLKFMVYLQKENIIDESGMPKERFSAEFPKEGPSILRIQQVVRGDSAAYFCASSADSFSNQPQHFGDGTRLSIL.

The V and J genes are TRBV5-1 and TRBJ2-7; D may be TRBD1 or TRBD2 (5 bases each). CDR1 and CDR2 from the germline V gene are SGHRS and YFSETQ. The CDR3 sequence is 15 residues long. Trimming left V 4 bases short and J 0 bases short, with 14 bases between. CDR3 residues: CASSVGTGSSYEQYF. The DNA for the CDR3 is TGCGCCAGCAGCGTGGGGACGGGGAGCTCCTACGAGCAGTACTTC.

V gene TRBV5-8 combines with J gene TRBJ1-4, with a possible D match to TRBD1 (5 bases). The V end lost 2 bases, the J end lost 3 bases, and 14 bases lay between the germline ends. The CDR3 sequence is 16 residues long. Per germline, CDR1 SGHTS and CDR2 YDEGEE. CDR3 in DNA: TGTGCCAGCAGCTTCACAGGACGGACCTCTAATGAAAAACTGTTTTTT. Its protein product is CASSFTGRTSNEKLFF.